The sequence of this T cell receptor (beta chain) was determined in a study of cytomegalovirus exposure and HLA in healthy donors. About the study: Genotyping of more than 300 donors showed that roughly 83% belonged to the Caucasian-associated ancestry cluster.

Study outcomes and limitations: Cytomegalovirus association was assigned to under 200 TCR beta chains.

PCR used 60 Vbeta primers and 13 Jbeta primers. TCRdb's table, derived via immunoSEQ multiplex PCR, lists solely in-frame clones and lacks some. The sample carries around 190,000 clones, just under 75% recorded once. Of note for this clone: Its antigen remains unknown. Other DNA sequences in the sample encode the same CDR3.

Per the germline V gene, CDR1 is MNHEY and CDR2 is SMNVEV (reference sequence). The CDR3 has 13 amino acids. V lost 8 bases, J lost 4 bases, and 14 bases lay in between. The source is a young woman in good health and CMV-seropositive. Sequencing input: PBMCs. This chain uses TRBV27 with TRBJ1-1; TRBD1 is a possible D gene (6 bases). CDR3 region: CASYRPGVTEAFF. The CDR3 DNA sequence: TGTGCCAGCTACCGGCCAGGGGTCACTGAAGCTTTCTTT.